Included here is one T cell receptor (beta chain) sequence, with context. Its antigen remains unidentified. The record originates from a study of radiotherapy plus CTLA-4 blockade in lung cancer. Study outcomes and limitations: In blood, tumor-derived TCR clones expanded after radiotherapy plus ipilimumab.

Germline V CDR1 and CDR2: LGHNA, YNFKEQ. The CDR3 has 14 residues. The assay was immunoSEQ multiplex PCR, and TCRdb's table has in-frame clones only and misses some. The data hold roughly 120,000 clones, with roughly 80% observed a single time. Chemo-refractory metastatic non-small-cell lung cancer patients received focal radiation with ipilimumab CTLA-4 blockade. The TCR sequence derives from a human donor with non-small cell lung cancer who had a partial response to radiotherapy plus ipilimumab. Sequences were derived from peripheral blood, sampled from a patient treated with radiotherapy plus ipilimumab. This chain uses TRBV4-2 with TRBJ2-5; tentatively, D is TRBD2 (6 bases). The J call may be wrong; the DNA end is better matched by TRBJ2-7. In DNA form, the CDR3 reads TGTGCCAGCAGCCAAGATAGCGGACCATACGAGCAGTACTTC. It specifies CASSQDSGPYEQYF.